This T cell receptor beta chain was profiled in a study of blood T cells in healthy people across ages. For the second PCR, which ran for about 7 to 12 cycles, a sample-barcoded 5' primer and a J-beta primer mix were used. In TCRdb, the 5' RACE reads were re-called with MiXCR into one record per CDR3 protein. This table has approximately 690,000 distinct CDR3 sequences, 58% appearing once. From germline, CDR1 is MGHRA and CDR2 YSYEKL. The CDR3 covers 18 residues. The source is a man aged 55 to 69 in good health. The sequenced material came from blood. This chain connects TRBV4-1 to TRBJ2-4, with TRBD2 matching 10 bases. Judging by the DNA end, TRBJ2-7 fits better; the J call may be wrong. For the CDR3, the DNA is TGCGCCAGCAGCCAAGAGGGTTACCTAGCGGGGGCCCGCTACGAGCAGTACTTC. Translation gives CASSQEGYLAGARYEQYF.